This is a list of T cell receptor beta chains from one sample in a study of identical twins. TCRdb processed the 5' RACE reads anew with MiXCR; each CDR3 protein has one entry. The profile shows about 890,000 distinct CDR3 sequences, about 12% of them singletons. These data also formed part of another study, on yellow fever vaccine responses in identical twins.

The sequenced material came from PBMCs. The receptors originated from a woman under 30 in good health. Each CDR3 is given with its conserved first and last residue. The D gene is left open where the match is weak. Not every row has a clone size; where given, it reads once, few, many or a size class.

>many|TRBV2|TRBJ2-5|NA
CASSELETQYF
TGTGCCAGCAGTGAATTGGAGACCCAGTACTTC
>few|TRBV7-3|TRBJ2-1|TRBD1
CASSLSGTGAYNEQFF
TGTGCCAGCAGCCTCTCCGGGACAGGAGCCTACAATGAGCAGTTCTTC
>few|TRBV5-1|TRBJ2-5|NA
CASSYLGGLYQETQYF
TGCGCCAGCAGTTATCTTGGGGGGCTGTACCAAGAGACCCAGTACTTC
>few|TRBV7-9|TRBJ1-1|TRBD1
CASRPAQGDMNTEAFF
TGTGCCAGCAGGCCCGCGCAGGGGGATATGAACACTGAAGCTTTCTTT
>few|TRBV11-2|TRBJ2-5|NA
CASTVPWKGPQETQYF
TGTGCCAGCACCGTGCCTTGGAAGGGGCCGCAAGAGACCCAGTACTTC
>few|TRBV14|TRBJ1-1|TRBD1
CASSPGGQGRVGAFF
TGTGCCAGCAGCCCCGGTGGACAGGGGCGGGTTGGAGCTTTCTTT
>many|TRBV12-3/TRBV12-4|TRBJ2-1|TRBD1
CASRPGTENNEQFF
TGTGCCAGCAGACCTGGGACAGAGAACAATGAGCAGTTCTTC
>NA|TRBV7-9|TRBJ2-1|TRBD2
CASSPGWREGSYNEQFF
TGTGCCAGCAGCCCGGGGTGGCGGGAGGGGTCCTACAATGAGCAGTTCTTC
>few|TRBV12-3/TRBV12-4|TRBJ2-6|NA
CASRHRVGGANVLTF
TGTGCCAGCAGACACAGGGTTGGCGGGGCCAACGTCCTGACTTTC
>NA|TRBV10-2|TRBJ2-5|NA
CASSELQVTETQYF
TGCGCCAGCAGTGAGCTTCAGGTTACGGAGACCCAGTACTTC
>few|TRBV10-3|TRBJ2-3|NA
CAVAGNTDTQYF
TGTGCCGTGGCAGGGAACACAGATACGCAGTATTTT
>many|TRBV7-2|TRBJ1-5|NA
CASSLFRGGNQPQHF
TGTGCCAGCAGCTTATTTCGGGGGGGCAATCAGCCCCAGCATTTT
>NA|TRBV7-9|TRBJ2-5|NA
CASGSIQETQYF
TGTGCCAGCGGCTCAATTCAAGAGACCCAGTACTTC
>NA|TRBV19|TRBJ1-5|TRBD1
CASSRDRIGGQPQHF
TGTGCCAGTAGCCGGGACAGGATCGGGGGTCAGCCCCAGCATTTT
>many|TRBV6-2/TRBV6-3|TRBJ1-3|TRBD1
CASSSTGAGSSTIYF
TGTGCCAGCAGTTCTACAGGGGCTGGTTCTTCGACCATATATTTT
>many|TRBV12-3/TRBV12-4|TRBJ2-2|TRBD1
CASKGQGADGELFF
TGTGCCAGCAAAGGACAGGGGGCGGACGGGGAGCTGTTTTTT
>few|TRBV12-3/TRBV12-4|TRBJ2-5|NA
CASSFQQGKETQYF
TGTGCCAGCAGTTTTCAACAGGGAAAAGAGACCCAGTACTTC
>many|TRBV4-1|TRBJ1-2|NA
CASSQRQASNYGYTF
TGCGCCAGCAGCCAACGACAGGCTTCTAACTATGGCTACACCTTC
>few|TRBV5-6|TRBJ2-3|TRBD2
CASSSDSGRSTDTQYF
TGTGCCAGCAGCTCCGATAGCGGGAGAAGCACAGATACGCAGTATTTT
>few|TRBV28|TRBJ1-1|NA
CASSPSRGENTEAFF
TGTGCCAGCAGCCCCTCCCGGGGAGAAAACACTGAAGCTTTCTTT
>few|TRBV12-3/TRBV12-4|TRBJ2-7|NA
CASSFSGIYEQYF
TGTGCCAGCAGTTTTTCTGGAATCTACGAGCAGTACTTC
>few|TRBV12-3/TRBV12-4|TRBJ2-1|TRBD1
CASSWGTEYNEQFF
TGTGCCAGCAGTTGGGGGACAGAGTACAATGAGCAGTTCTTC
>NA|TRBV4-2|TRBJ2-7|TRBD1
CASSQDTAGGRYEQYF
TGTGCCAGCAGCCAAGATACGGCAGGGGGCAGGTACGAGCAGTACTTC
>NA|TRBV4-1|TRBJ2-7|TRBD1
CASSPPGQGTYEQYF
TGCGCCAGCAGCCCGCCAGGACAGGGTACCTACGAGCAGTACTTC
>few|TRBV5-1|TRBJ2-6|NA
CASSQQDLWSSGANVLTF
TGCGCCAGCAGCCAACAGGATTTGTGGAGCTCTGGGGCCAACGTCCTGACTTTC
>few|TRBV29-1|TRBJ1-2|NA
CSVVSQNYGYTF
TGCAGCGTTGTTTCTCAGAACTATGGCTACACCTTC
>NA|TRBV20-1|TRBJ1-1|NA
CSARVSLNTEAFF
TGCAGTGCTAGAGTCAGCCTCAACACTGAAGCTTTCTTT
>NA|TRBV29-1|TRBJ2-1|NA
CSVEIRSREQFF
TGCAGCGTTGAAATAAGGAGTCGGGAGCAGTTCTTC
>few|TRBV12-3/TRBV12-4|TRBJ1-1|NA
CASRTWGGTEAFF
TGTGCCAGCAGGACATGGGGGGGCACTGAAGCTTTCTTT
>NA|TRBV7-6|TRBJ1-5|NA
CASSVIQGDQPQHF
TGTGCCAGCAGCGTAATACAGGGAGATCAGCCCCAGCATTTT
>many|TRBV6-5|TRBJ1-6|NA
CASSYSTGARPLHF
TGTGCCAGCAGTTACTCGACCGGGGCTAGACCCCTCCACTTT
>NA|TRBV28|TRBJ1-1|NA
CASSPVSSIFQLTFGTEAFF
TGTGCCAGCAGTCCAGTGTCCTCCATTTTCCAGTTGACGTTTGGGACTGAAGCTTTCTTT
>NA|TRBV6-1|TRBJ1-1|TRBD1
CASSPNDRGIGLNTEAFF
TGTGCCAGCAGCCCGAACGACAGGGGGATCGGTCTGAACACTGAAGCTTTCTTT
>few|TRBV11-2|TRBJ2-5|TRBD2
CASSSRDAGGLDDETQYF
TGTGCCAGCAGCTCCCGGGACGCGGGGGGACTAGACGATGAGACCCAGTACTTC
>many|TRBV5-1|TRBJ2-7|NA
CASSLASDGSYEQYF
TGCGCCAGCAGCTTGGCCAGCGACGGCTCCTACGAGCAGTACTTC
>many|TRBV13|TRBJ2-1|NA
CASSNRESSYNEQFF
TGTGCCAGCAGCAACAGGGAGAGCTCCTACAATGAGCAGTTCTTC
>NA|TRBV7-8|TRBJ1-4|NA
CASSPGPPTNEKLFF
TGTGCCAGCAGCCCAGGGCCTCCAACTAATGAAAAACTGTTTTTT
>NA|TRBV29-1|TRBJ2-3|TRBD2
CSVDGGSADTQYF
TGCAGCGTTGATGGCGGGAGTGCAGATACGCAGTATTTT
>NA|TRBV12-3/TRBV12-4|TRBJ2-3|TRBD2
CASRGTSGRATDTQYF
TGTGCCAGCAGGGGGACTAGCGGGAGGGCCACAGATACGCAGTATTTT
>NA|TRBV7-9|TRBJ2-2|NA
CASSPTRELFF
TGTGCCAGCAGCCCCACCAGGGAGCTGTTTTTT
>NA|TRBV4-1|TRBJ2-5|TRBD2
CASSQVGSGSEETQYF
TGCGCCAGCAGCCAAGTTGGTAGCGGGAGTGAAGAGACCCAGTACTTC
>NA|TRBV28|TRBJ2-1|NA
CASSTLRDREQFF
TGTGCCAGCAGTACTCTTCGGGACCGAGAGCAGTTCTTC
>few|TRBV2|TRBJ1-1|TRBD1
CASSNRGGAFF
TGTGCCAGCAGTAACAGGGGGGGAGCTTTCTTT
>NA|TRBV7-6|TRBJ1-5|NA
CASSRGAKNQPQHF
TGTGCCAGCAGCCGAGGGGCCAAAAATCAGCCCCAGCATTTT
>many|TRBV6-2/TRBV6-3|TRBJ1-5|TRBD1
CASSWDSYSNQPQHF
TGTGCCAGCAGTTGGGACAGTTATAGCAATCAGCCCCAGCATTTT
>NA|TRBV7-9|TRBJ2-3|NA
CASSSTGTPFRDTRYF
TGTGCCAGCAGCTCTACCGGGACTCCCTTCCGAGATACGCGGTATTTT
>NA|TRBV7-3|TRBJ2-1|NA
CASSLVVAGYNEQFF
TGTGCCAGCAGCTTAGTAGTAGCAGGCTACAATGAGCAGTTCTTC
>NA|TRBV3-1|TRBJ2-7|NA
CASSRRRAPLSYEQYF
TGTGCCAGCAGCCGAAGGAGGGCCCCCCTCTCCTACGAGCAGTACTTC
>NA|TRBV7-9|TRBJ1-1|NA
CASSMDRNTEAFF
TGTGCCAGCAGCATGGACAGAAACACTGAAGCTTTCTTT
>many|TRBV7-6|TRBJ2-2|NA
CASSLVGFQTGELFF
TGTGCCAGCAGCTTAGTAGGGTTTCAGACCGGGGAGCTGTTTTTT
>few|TRBV7-2|TRBJ2-3|TRBD1
CASSPTGTGGGTDTQYF
TGTGCCAGCAGCCCTACCGGGACAGGGGGCGGGACAGATACGCAGTATTTT
>few|TRBV15|TRBJ1-2|NA
CATSRGRNYGYTF
TGTGCCACCAGCAGAGGACGGAACTATGGCTACACCTTC